The present entry profiles one T cell receptor (beta chain) with its context. The CDR3 totals 14 residues. The V and J ends lost 6 bases and 0 bases respectively, with 11 bases between them. From germline, CDR1 is MNHEY and CDR2 SVGAGI. This entry belongs to a study of technical replicates of blood from a few donors. Sequencing was performed with immunoSEQ multiplex PCR; in TCRdb, only in-frame clones are kept and a portion is missing. The sample records more than 55,000 clones, approximately 90% being singletons. The V call is TRBV6-5, the J call TRBJ1-2, with no clear D. The receptor's source is a human donor in good health. Some clones in this sample may be carry-over from other donors' samples. The sample comprised PBMCs. The CDR3 reads CASRTVGTNYGYTF. As DNA, the CDR3 is TGTGCCAGCAGAACCGTCGGGACTAACTATGGCTACACCTTC.